The source of this T cell receptor beta chain is a study of blood T cell repertoires in COVID-19. As for the study in general: Samples representing acute and convalescent COVID-19 were sourced from the United States, Italy and Spain. PBMCs, B-cell-depleted T cells, or T cells provided the cDNA or gDNA that made up the material.

Germline assignment: CDR1 SEHNR and CDR2 FQNEAQ (reference sequence). CDR3 length: 16 amino acids. The V gene end was trimmed by 0 bases and the J gene end by 0 bases; junction bases not matched to a gene: 1. In the original processing: Estimated nucleated cell counts came from reference gene primer amplification. Sequencing was performed with immunoSEQ multiplex PCR; in TCRdb, only in-frame clones are kept and a portion is missing. That table furnishes V, J and clone size, whereas the DNA furnished D and trimming. The sample has 150,000 to 200,000 clones; roughly 84% are singletons. The genes are TRBV7-9 and TRBJ2-3; 9 bases fit TRBD2. Sequencing was performed on peripheral blood. This TCR derives from a man aged 55-75 years who had recovered from COVID-19. The CDR3 DNA reads TGTGCCAGCAGCTTAGCGACTAGCGGAAGCACAGATACGCAGTATTTT. Translating gives CASSLATSGSTDTQYF.